This TCR beta chain was profiled in a study of immune heterogeneity within non-small cell lung tumors. The study, taken as a whole, reports: Recurrence of the same dominant CDR3 beta clonotypes was seen across tumor sites within a patient, and site-unique high-frequency clones were present alongside them. The study found high-frequency T-cell receptor beta clonotypes largely distinct between individual patients. T-cell clonality in a given local region correlated moderately yet significantly with the local tumor mutational burden (R around 0.36).

With 32 V and 13 J primers, multiplex PCR amplified the TCR beta CDR3. Via MiXCR, TCRdb re-called the multiplex PCR reads, giving one row per CDR3 protein. The repertoire holds 30,000 to 40,000 distinct CDR3 sequences, with less than 35% as singletons. Genomic DNA extracted from bulk tumor tissue served as template. A total of roughly 620 ng was used per sample. Biopsy collection occurred during surgery, with several far-apart biopsies per primary tumor. Curative surgery was undertaken by patients, who had untreated, newly diagnosed non-small cell lung cancer. The donors had newly diagnosed non-small cell lung cancer and underwent surgery intended to cure it. Losses at the gene ends were 3 bases for V and 5 bases for J; bases not matched to a gene: 15. This CDR3 is 18 amino acids long. Germline CDR1 KGHDR, CDR2 SFDVKD. Worth noting for this clonotype: Its target is unknown. A read error may explain this, as a much larger clone is one base away.

The specimen was lung tumor tissue. The rearrangement joins TRBV24-1 to TRBJ2-3, with TRBD2 matching over 8 bases. The clonotype comes from a man between 40 and 49 years old with non-small cell lung cancer. DNA of the CDR3: TGTGCCACCAGTGATCGAAGGACTAGCTGGAGAAATAAAGATACGCAGTATTTT. It translates to CATSDRRTSWRNKDTQYF.